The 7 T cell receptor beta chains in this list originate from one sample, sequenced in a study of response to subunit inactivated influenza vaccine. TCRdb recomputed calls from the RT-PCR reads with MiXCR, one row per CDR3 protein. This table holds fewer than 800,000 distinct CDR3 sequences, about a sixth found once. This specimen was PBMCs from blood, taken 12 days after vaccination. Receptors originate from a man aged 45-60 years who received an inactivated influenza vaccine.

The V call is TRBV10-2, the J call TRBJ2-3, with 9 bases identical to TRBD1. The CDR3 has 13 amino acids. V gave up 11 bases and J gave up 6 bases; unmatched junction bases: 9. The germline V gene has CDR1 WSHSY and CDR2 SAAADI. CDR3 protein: CASRDRARDTQYF. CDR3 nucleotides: TGCGCCTCCAGGGACAGGGCAAGGGATACGCAGTATTTT.

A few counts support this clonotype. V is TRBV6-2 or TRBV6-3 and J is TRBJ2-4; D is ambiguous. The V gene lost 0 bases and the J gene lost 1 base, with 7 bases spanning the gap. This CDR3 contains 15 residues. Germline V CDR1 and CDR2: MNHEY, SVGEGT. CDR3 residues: CASSYSSKAKNIQYF. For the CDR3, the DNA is TGTGCCAGCAGTTACTCGTCGAAGGCCAAAAACATTCAGTACTTC.

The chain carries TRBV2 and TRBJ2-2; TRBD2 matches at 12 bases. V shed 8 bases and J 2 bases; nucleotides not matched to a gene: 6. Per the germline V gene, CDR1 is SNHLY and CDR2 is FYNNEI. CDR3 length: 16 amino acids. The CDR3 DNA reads TGTGCCAGCCGACTAGCGGGGGCCCTAAACACCGGGGAGCTGTTTTTT. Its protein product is CASRLAGALNTGELFF.

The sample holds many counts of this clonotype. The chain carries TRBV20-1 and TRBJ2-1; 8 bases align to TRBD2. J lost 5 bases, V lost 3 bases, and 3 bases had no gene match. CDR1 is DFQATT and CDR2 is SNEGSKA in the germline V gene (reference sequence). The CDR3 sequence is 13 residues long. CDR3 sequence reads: CSASGRANNEQFF. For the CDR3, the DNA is TGCAGTGCTAGCGGGAGGGCCAACAATGAGCAGTTCTTC.

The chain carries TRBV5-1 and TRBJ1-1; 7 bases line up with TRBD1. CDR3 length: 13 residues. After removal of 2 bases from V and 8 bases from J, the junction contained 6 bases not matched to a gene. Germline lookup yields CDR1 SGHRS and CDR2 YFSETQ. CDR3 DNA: TGCGCCAGCAGCTTAGGAAGACAGGGAGAAGCTTTCTTT. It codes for CASSLGRQGEAFF.

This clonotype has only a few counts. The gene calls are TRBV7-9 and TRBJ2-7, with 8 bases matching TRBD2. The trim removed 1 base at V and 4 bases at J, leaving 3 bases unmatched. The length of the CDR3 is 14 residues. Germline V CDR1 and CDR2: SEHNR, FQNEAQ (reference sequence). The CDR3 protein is CASSLDGGAYEQYF. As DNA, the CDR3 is TGTGCCAGCAGCTTAGACGGGGGGGCGTACGAGCAGTACTTC.

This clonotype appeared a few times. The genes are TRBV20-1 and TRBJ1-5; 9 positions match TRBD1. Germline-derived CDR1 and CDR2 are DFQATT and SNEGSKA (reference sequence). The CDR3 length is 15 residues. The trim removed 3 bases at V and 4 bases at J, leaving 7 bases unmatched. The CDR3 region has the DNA TGCAGTGCTAGCCGGACAGGGGAGATAAATCAGCCCCAGCATTTT. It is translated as CSASRTGEINQPQHF.